This TCR beta chain was observed in a study of CD8 T cells in ankylosing spondylitis. With molecular barcodes, quantitative 5'-RACE was used to make the TCR beta libraries. TCRdb redid the calling of the 5' RACE reads with MiXCR, one entry per CDR3 protein. The table lists under 150,000 distinct CDR3 sequences, roughly 9% of them singletons. Overall study results and limits: In ankylosing spondylitis blood, a motif of fewer than 10 highly homologous TCR beta variants appeared characteristic. Significant enrichment of disease-linked clones was reportedly seen in matched ankylosing spondylitis synovial fluid. Clones that were linked to disease were CD8+ and were relatively rare in peripheral blood.

This clonotype has at least ten counts. The antigen is not known. This CDR3 contains 16 residues. Trimming shortened V by 4 bases and J by 8 bases, and 23 bases separated the two germline ends. Germline V CDR1 and CDR2: SGHTA, FQGNSA. The V call is TRBV7-2, the J call TRBJ1-2; no clear D. The TCR was taken from a male donor with ankylosing spondylitis or in good health (not recorded which). The sequenced material came from blood, either unsorted or a sorted T cell fraction (not recorded which). Written as DNA, the CDR3 is TGTGCCAGCAGCTCACTCCCCCCGGGCTCCCCATACGGCTACACCTTC. This codes for CASSSLPPGSPYGYTF.